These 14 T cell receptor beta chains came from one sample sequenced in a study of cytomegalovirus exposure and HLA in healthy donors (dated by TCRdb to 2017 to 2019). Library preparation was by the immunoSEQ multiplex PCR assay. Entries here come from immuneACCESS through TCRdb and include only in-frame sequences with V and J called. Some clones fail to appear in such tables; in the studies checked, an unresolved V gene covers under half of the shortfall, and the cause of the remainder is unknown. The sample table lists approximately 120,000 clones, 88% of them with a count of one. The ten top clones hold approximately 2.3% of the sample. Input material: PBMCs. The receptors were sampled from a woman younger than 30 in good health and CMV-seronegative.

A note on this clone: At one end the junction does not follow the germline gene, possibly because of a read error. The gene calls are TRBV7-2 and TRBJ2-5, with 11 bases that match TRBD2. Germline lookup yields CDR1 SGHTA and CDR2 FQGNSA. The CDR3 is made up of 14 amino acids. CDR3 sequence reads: CASSLAGGGETQYF. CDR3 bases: TGTGCCAGCAGCCTAGCGGGGGGAGGGGAGACCCAGTACTTC.

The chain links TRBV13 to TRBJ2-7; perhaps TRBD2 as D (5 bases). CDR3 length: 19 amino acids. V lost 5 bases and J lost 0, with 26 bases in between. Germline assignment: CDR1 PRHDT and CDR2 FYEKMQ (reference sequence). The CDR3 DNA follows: TGTGCCAGCAGCCGGGTGGCGGGTAGCTCAATTAAGAGCTCCTACGAGCAGTACTTC. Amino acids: CASSRVAGSSIKSSYEQYF.

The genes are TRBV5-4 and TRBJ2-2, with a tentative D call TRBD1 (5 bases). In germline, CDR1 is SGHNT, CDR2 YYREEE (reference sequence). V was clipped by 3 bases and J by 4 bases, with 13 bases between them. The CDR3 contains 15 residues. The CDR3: CASSSQGRVTGELFF. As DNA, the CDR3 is TGTGCCAGCAGCTCCCAGGGAAGGGTCACCGGGGAGCTGTTTTTT.

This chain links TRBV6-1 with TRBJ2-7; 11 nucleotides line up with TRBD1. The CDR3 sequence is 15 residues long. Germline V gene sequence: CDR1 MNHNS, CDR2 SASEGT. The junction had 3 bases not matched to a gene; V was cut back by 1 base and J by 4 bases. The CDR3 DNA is TGTGCCAGCAGTGAAGTTGGGACAGGGGGATACGAGCAGTACTTC. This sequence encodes CASSEVGTGGYEQYF.

CDR3 coding DNA: TGTGCCAGCAGCTTGGGCAGGGGGCGGGAGCTGTTTTTT. This codes for CASSLGRGRELFF. V gene TRBV5-6 combines with J gene TRBJ2-2, with TRBD1 matching 8 bases. The CDR3 covers 13 residues. Germline CDR1 and CDR2: SGHDT and YYEEEE. The V and J ends lost 0 bases and 9 bases, in that order; junction bases with no gene match: 1.

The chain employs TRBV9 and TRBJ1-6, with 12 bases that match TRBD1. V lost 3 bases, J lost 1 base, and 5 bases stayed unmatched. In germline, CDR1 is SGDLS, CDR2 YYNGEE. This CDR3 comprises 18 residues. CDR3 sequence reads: CASSARDRGLSYNSPLHF. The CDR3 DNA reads TGTGCCAGCAGCGCCCGGGACAGGGGGCTTTCCTATAATTCACCCCTCCACTTT.

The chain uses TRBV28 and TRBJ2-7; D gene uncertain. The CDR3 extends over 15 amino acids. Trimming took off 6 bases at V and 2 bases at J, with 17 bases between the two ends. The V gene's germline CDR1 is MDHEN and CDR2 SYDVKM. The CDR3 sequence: CASSSNFGSTYEQYF. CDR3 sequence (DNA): TGTGCCAGCAGCTCAAATTTCGGGTCCACCTACGAGCAGTACTTC.

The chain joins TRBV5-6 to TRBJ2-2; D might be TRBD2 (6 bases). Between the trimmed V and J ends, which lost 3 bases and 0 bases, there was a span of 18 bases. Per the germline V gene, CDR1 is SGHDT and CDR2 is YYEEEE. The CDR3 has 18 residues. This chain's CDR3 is CASSSPIWRATNTGELFF. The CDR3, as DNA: TGTGCCAGCAGCTCGCCGATTTGGAGGGCAACGAACACCGGGGAGCTGTTTTTT.

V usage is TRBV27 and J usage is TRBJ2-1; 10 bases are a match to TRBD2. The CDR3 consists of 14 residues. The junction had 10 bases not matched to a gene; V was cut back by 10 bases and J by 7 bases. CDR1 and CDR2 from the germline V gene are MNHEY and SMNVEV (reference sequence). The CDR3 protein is CANPSGGPRNEQFF. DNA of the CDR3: TGTGCCAACCCTAGCGGGGGCCCTCGGAATGAGCAGTTCTTC.

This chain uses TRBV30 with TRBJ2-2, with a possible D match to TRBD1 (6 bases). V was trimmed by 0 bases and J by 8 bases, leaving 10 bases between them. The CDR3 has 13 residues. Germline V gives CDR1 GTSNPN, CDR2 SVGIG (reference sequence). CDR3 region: CAWSVQGTGELFF. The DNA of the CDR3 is TGTGCCTGGAGTGTACAGGGTACAGGGGAGCTGTTTTTT.

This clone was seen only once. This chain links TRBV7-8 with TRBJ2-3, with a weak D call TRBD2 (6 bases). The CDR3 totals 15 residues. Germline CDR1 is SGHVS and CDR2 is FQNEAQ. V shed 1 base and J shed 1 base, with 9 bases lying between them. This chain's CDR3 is CASSLGSGGTDTQYF. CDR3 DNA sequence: TGTGCCAGCAGCTTAGGTTCGGGGGGCACAGATACGCAGTATTTT.

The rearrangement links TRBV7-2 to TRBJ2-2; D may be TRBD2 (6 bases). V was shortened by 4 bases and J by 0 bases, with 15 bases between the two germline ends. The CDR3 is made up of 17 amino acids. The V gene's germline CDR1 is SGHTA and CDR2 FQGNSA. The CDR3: CASSYVRGSANTGELFF. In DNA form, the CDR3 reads TGTGCCAGCAGCTATGTGCGGGGCAGCGCGAACACCGGGGAGCTGTTTTTT.

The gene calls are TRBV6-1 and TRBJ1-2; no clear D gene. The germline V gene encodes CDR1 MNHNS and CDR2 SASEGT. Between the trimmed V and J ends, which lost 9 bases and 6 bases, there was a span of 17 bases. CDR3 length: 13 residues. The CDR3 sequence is CASRINALDGYTF. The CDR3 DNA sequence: TGTGCCAGTAGAATTAACGCCCTAGATGGCTACACCTTC.

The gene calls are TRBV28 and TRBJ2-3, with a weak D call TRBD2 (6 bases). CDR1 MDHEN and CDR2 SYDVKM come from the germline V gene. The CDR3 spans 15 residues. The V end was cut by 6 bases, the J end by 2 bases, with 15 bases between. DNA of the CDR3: TGTGCCAGCAGCTTCCGGGACTTCTTCACAGATACGCAGTATTTT. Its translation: CASSFRDFFTDTQYF.